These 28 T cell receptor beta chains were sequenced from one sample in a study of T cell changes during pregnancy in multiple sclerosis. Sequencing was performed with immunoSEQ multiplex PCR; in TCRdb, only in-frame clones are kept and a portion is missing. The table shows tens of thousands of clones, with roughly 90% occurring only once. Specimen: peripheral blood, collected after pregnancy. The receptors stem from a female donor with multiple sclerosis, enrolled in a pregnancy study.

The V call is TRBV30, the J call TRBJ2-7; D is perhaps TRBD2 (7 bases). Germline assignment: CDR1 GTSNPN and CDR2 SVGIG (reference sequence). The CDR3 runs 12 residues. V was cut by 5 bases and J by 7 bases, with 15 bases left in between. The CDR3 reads CAWEGGFREQYF. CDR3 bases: TGTGCCTGGGAGGGGGGGTTTAGGGAGCAGTACTTC.

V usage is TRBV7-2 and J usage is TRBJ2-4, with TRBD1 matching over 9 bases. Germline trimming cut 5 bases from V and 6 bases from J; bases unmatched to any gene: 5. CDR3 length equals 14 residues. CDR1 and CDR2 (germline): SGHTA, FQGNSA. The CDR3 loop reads CASSNRGRGNIQYF. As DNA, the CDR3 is TGTGCCAGCAGCAACAGGGGGCGCGGAAACATTCAGTACTTC.

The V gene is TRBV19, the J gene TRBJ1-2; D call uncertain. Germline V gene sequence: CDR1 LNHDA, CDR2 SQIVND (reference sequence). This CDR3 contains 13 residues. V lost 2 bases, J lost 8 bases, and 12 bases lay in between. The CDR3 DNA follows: TGTGCCAGTAGTATAAACCCAGGAAGAGGCTACACCTTC. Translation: CASSINPGRGYTF.

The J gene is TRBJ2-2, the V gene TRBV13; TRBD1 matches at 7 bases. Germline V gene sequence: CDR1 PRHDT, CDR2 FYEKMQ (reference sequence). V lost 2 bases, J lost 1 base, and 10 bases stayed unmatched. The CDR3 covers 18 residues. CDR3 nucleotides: TGTGCCAGCAGCTTATTTATGAGGGGGCGGCGGAACACCGGGGAGCTGTTTTTT. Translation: CASSLFMRGRRNTGELFF.

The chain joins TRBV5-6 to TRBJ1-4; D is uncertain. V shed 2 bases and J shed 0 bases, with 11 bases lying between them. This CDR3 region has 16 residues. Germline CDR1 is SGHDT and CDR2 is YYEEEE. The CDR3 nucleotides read TGTGCCAGCAGCTTCGGGTTGGGTGCAACTAATGAAAAACTGTTTTTT. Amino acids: CASSFGLGATNEKLFF.

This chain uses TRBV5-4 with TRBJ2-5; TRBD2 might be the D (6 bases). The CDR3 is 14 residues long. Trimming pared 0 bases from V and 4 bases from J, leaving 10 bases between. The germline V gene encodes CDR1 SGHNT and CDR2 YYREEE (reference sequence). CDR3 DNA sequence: TGTGCCAGCAGCTTGGTAGCGGCGGGAGAGACCCAGTACTTC. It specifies CASSLVAAGETQYF.

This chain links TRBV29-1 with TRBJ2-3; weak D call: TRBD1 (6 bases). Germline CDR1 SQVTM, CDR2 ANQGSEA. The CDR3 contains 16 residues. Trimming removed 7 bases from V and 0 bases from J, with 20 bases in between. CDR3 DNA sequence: TGCAGCGCCGCGGGTAGAGCCGGACAGAGCACAGATACGCAGTATTTT. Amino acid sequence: CSAAGRAGQSTDTQYF.

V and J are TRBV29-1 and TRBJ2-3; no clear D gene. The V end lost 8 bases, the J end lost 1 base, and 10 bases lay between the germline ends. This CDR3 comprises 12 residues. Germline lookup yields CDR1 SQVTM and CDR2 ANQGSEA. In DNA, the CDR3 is TGCAGCTTAGCCCGCGGCACAGATACGCAGTATTTT. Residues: CSLARGTDTQYF.

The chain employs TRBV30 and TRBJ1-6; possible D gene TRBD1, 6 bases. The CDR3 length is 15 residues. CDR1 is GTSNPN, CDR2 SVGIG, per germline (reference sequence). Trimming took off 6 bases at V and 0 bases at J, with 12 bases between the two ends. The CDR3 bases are TGTGCCTGCCGGACAGCGAGCTCCTATAATTCACCCCTCCACTTT. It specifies CACRTASSYNSPLHF.

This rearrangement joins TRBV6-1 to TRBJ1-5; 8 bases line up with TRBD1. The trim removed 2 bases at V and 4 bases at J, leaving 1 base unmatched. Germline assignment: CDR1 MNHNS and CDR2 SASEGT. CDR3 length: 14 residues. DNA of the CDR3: TGTGCCAGCAGTGAACGACAGGGGAATCAGCCCCAGCATTTT. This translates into CASSERQGNQPQHF.

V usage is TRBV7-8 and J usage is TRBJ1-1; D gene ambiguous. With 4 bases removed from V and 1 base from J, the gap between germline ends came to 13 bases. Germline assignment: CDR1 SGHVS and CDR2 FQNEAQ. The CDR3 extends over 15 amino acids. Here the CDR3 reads CASSWASLGNTEAFF. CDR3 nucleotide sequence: TGTGCCAGCAGCTGGGCCAGCTTGGGGAACACTGAAGCTTTCTTT.

This CDR3 is CASSLPGQGGGYEAFF. The CDR3 nucleotides are TGTGCCAGCAGTTTACCCGGACAGGGGGGCGGGTATGAAGCTTTCTTT. The chain couples TRBV28 to TRBJ1-1, with TRBD1 identical over 10 bases. CDR3 length: 16 residues. The J segment lost 7 bases and the V segment lost 2 bases, leaving 10 bases of the junction unmatched. Germline loops: CDR1 MDHEN, CDR2 SYDVKM.

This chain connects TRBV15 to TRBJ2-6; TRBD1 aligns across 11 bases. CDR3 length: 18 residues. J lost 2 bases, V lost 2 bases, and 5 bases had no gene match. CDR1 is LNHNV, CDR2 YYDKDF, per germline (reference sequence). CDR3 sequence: CATSRPRDRGTGANVLTF. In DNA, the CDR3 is TGTGCCACCAGCAGACCGCGGGACAGGGGGACTGGGGCCAACGTCCTGACTTTC.

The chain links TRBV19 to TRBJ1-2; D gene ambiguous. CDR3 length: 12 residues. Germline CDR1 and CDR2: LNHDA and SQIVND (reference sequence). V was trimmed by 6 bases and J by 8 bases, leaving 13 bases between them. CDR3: CASSVVDRGYTF. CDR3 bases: TGTGCCAGTAGCGTCGTTGATCGGGGCTACACCTTC.

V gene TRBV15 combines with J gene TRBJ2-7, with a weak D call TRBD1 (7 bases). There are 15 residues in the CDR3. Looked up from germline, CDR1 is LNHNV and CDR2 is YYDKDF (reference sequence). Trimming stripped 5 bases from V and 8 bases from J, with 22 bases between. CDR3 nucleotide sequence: TGTGCCACCAGCCCGGCGGGGACAGAGGTGTCCAAGCAGTACTTC. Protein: CATSPAGTEVSKQYF.

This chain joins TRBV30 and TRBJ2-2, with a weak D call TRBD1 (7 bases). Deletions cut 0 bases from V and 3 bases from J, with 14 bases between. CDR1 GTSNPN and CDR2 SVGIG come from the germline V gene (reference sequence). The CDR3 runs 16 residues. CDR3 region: CAWSVRRGRDTGELFF. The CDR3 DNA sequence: TGTGCCTGGAGTGTACGGAGGGGGCGAGACACCGGGGAGCTGTTTTTT.

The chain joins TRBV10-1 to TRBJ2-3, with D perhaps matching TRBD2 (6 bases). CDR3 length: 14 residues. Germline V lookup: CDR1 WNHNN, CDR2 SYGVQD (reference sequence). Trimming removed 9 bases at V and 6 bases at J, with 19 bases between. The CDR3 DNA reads TGCGCCAGTTCCGGGGCAGGGAGGTGGGATACGCAGTATTTT. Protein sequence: CASSGAGRWDTQYF.

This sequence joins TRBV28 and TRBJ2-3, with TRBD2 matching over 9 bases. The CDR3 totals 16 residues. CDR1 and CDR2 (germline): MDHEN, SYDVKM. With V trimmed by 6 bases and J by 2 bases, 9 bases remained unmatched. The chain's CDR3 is CASRSSSGANTDTQYF. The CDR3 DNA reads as TGTGCCAGCAGGTCCTCTAGCGGGGCCAACACAGATACGCAGTATTTT.

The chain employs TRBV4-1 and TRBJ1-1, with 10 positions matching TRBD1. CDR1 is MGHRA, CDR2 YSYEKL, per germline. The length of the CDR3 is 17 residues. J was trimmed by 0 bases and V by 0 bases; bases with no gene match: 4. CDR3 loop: CASSQERQGALNTEAFF. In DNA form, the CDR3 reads TGCGCCAGCAGCCAAGAAAGACAGGGGGCGCTGAACACTGAAGCTTTCTTT.

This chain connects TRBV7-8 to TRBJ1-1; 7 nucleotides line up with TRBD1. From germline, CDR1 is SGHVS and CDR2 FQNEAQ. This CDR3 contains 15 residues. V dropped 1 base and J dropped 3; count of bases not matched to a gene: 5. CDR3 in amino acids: CASSLDRGRHTEAFF. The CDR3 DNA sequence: TGTGCCAGCAGCTTAGACAGGGGCCGGCACACTGAAGCTTTCTTT.

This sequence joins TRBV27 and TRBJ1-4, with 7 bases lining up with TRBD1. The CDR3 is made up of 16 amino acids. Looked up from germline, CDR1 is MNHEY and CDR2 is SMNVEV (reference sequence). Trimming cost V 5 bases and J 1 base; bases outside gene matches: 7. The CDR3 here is CASSEIQGLTNEKLFF. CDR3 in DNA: TGTGCCAGCAGTGAAATACAGGGGTTAACTAATGAAAAACTGTTTTTT.

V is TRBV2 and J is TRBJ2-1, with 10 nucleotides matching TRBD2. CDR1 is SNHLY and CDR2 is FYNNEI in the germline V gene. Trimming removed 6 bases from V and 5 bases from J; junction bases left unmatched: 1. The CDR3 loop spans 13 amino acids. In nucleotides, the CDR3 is TGTGCCAGCAGACTAGCGGGGAACAATGAGCAGTTCTTC. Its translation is CASRLAGNNEQFF.

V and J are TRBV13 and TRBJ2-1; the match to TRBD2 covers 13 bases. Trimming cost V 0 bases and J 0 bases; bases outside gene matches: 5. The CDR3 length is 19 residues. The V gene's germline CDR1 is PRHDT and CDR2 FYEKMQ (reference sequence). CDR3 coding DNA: TGTGCCAGCAGCTTAGGCCGGACTAGCGGGGGCCGCTCCTACAATGAGCAGTTCTTC. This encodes CASSLGRTSGGRSYNEQFF.

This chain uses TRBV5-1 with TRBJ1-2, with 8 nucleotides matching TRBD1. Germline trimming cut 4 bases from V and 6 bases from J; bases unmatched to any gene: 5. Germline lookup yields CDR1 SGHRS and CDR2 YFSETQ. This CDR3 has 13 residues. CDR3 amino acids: CASSKGQDDGYTF. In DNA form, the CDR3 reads TGCGCCAGCAGCAAGGGACAGGACGATGGCTACACCTTC.

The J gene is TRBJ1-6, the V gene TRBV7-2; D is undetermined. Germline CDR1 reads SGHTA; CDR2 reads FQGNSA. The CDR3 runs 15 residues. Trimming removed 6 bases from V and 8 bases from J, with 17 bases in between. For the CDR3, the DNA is TGTGCCAGCAGTCGAGCGGGTAATTTAGATTCACCCCTCCACTTT. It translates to CASSRAGNLDSPLHF.

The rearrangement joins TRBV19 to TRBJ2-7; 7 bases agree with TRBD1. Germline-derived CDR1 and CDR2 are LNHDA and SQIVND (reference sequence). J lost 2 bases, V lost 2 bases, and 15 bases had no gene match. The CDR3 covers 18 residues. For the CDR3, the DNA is TGTGCCAGTAGTATACTCCGGGACAGCGAGTCAACACCCTACGAGCAGTACTTC. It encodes CASSILRDSESTPYEQYF.

CDR3 nucleotide sequence: TGTGCCAGCAGTTATAGAGATACGCAGTATTTT. Encoded protein: CASSYRDTQYF. The rearrangement links TRBV6-5 to TRBJ2-3; no clear D gene. This CDR3 region has 11 residues. V was cut by 3 bases and J by 5 bases, with 3 bases left in between. The germline V gene encodes CDR1 MNHEY and CDR2 SVGAGI.

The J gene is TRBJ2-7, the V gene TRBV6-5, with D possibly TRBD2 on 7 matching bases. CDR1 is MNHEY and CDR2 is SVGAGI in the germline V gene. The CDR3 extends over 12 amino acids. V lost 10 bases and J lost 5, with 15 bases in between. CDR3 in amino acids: CAIGRGLNEQYF. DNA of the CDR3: TGTGCCATAGGGCGGGGGCTCAACGAGCAGTACTTC.